The following is a T cell receptor (beta chain) sequence with its context. These data belong to a study of blood T cell repertoires in COVID-19. TCRdb's copy holds only in-frame clones and misses some; the assay was immunoSEQ multiplex PCR. Of some 120,000 clones in the sample, about 83% were seen once. Germline assignment: CDR1 SGHTA and CDR2 FQGNSA. V gave up 0 bases and J gave up 4 bases; unmatched junction bases: 8. This CDR3 is 18 amino acids long. The chain links TRBV7-2 to TRBJ2-6; the match to TRBD2 covers 8 bases. The source material was peripheral blood. This clonotype was sampled from a man aged 55 to 70 with acute or convalescent COVID-19. CDR3 protein: CASSLASAGVGGANVLTF. Written as DNA, the CDR3 is TGTGCCAGCAGCTTAGCGTCAGCGGGAGTGGGAGGGGCCAACGTCCTGACTTTC.